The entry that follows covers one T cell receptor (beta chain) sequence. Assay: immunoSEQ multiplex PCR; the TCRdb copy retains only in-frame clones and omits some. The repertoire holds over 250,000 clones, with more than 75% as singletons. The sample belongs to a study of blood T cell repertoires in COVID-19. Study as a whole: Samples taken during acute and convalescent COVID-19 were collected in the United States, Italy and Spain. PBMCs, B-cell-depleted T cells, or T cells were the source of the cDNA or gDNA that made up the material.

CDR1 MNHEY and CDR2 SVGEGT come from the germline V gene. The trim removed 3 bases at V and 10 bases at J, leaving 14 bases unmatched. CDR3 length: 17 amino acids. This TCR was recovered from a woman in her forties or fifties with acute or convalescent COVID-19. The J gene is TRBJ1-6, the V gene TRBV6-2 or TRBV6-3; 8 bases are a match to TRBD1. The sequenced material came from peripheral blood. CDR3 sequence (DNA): TGTGCCAGCAGTTATCAGAACCAGGGGGCGTGGGGATCACCCCTCCACTTT. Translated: CASSYQNQGAWGSPLHF.